What follows is one T cell receptor (beta chain) and its context. The repertoire was sequenced with immunoSEQ multiplex PCR; TCRdb's copy has only in-frame clones and lacks some. The data hold around 230,000 clones, with more than 75% observed a single time. The CDR3 is 14 amino acids. V lost 0 bases, J lost 10 bases, and 10 bases stayed unmatched. CDR1 and CDR2 (germline): GTSNPN, SVGIG (reference sequence). The data derive from a study of cytomegalovirus exposure and HLA in healthy donors. The TCR comes from a woman in her 30s in good health and CMV-seropositive. Sequencing input: PBMCs. The chain has TRBV30 and TRBJ2-5, with 8 nucleotides matching TRBD1. This CDR3 is CAWSVQGAIEVQYF. The CDR3 region has the DNA TGTGCCTGGAGTGTCCAGGGGGCCATAGAGGTCCAGTACTTC.